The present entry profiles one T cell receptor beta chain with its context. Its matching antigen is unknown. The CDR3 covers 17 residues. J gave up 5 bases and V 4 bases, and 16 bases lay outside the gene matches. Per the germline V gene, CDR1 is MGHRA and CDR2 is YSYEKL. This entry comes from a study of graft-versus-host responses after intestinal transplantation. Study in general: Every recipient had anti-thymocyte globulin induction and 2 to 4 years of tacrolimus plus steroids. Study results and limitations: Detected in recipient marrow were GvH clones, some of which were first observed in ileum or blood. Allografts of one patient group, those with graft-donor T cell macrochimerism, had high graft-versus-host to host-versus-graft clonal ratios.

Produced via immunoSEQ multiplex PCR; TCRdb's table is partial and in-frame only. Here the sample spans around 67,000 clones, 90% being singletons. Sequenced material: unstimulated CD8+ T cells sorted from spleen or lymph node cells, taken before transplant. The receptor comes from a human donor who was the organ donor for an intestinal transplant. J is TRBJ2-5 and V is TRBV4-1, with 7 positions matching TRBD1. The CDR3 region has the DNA TGCGCCAGCAGCCGAAACGACCGGGACAGCGTCTGGGAGACCCAGTACTTC. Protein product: CASSRNDRDSVWETQYF.